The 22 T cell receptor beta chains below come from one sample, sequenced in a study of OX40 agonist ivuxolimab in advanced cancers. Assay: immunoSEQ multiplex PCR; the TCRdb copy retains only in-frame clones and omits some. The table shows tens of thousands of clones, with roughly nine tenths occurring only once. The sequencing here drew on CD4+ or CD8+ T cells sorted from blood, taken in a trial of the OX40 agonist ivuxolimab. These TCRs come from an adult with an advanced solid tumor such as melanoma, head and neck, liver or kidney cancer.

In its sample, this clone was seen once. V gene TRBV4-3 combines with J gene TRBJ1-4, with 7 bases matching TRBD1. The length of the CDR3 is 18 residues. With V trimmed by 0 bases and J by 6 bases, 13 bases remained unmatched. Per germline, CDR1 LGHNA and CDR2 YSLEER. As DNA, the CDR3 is TGCGCCAGCAGCCAAGATTGGCAGGGGGGCATTACTTATGAAAAACTGTTTTTT. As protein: CASSQDWQGGITYEKLFF.

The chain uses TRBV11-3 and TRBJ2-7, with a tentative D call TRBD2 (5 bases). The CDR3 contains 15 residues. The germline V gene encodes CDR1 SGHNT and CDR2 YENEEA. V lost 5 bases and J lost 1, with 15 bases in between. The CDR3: CASSLSSPPSYEQYF. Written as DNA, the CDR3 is TGTGCCAGCAGCCTCTCTAGCCCTCCGTCCTACGAGCAGTACTTC.

The CDR3 region is CASRKGSTGGVYGYTF. CDR3 coding DNA: TGTGCCAGCAGAAAAGGGTCTACAGGGGGCGTTTATGGCTACACCTTC. The chain employs TRBV2 and TRBJ1-2; 9 bases match TRBD1. The CDR3 has 16 residues. J was trimmed by 5 bases and V by 6 bases; bases with no gene match: 13. Per germline, CDR1 SNHLY and CDR2 FYNNEI.

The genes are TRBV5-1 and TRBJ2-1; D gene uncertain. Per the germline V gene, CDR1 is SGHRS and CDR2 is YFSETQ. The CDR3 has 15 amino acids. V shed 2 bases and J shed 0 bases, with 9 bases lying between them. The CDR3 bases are TGCGCCAGCAGCTTACTTCAGAGCTCCTACAATGAGCAGTTCTTC. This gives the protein CASSLLQSSYNEQFF.

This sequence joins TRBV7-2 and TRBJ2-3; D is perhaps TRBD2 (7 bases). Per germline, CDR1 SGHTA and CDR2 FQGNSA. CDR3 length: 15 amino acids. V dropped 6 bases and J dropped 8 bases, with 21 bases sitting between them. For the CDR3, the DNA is TGTGCCAGCAGTCGCGGCGCTAGCGGAGGGGGTACGCAGTATTTT. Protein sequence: CASSRGASGGGTQYF.

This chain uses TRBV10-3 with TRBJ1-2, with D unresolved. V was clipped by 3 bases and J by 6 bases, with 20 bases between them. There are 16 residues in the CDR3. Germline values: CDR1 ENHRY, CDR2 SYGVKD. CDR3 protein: CAISDSVVEAPHGYTF. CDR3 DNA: TGTGCCATCAGTGACTCAGTCGTCGAGGCCCCCCATGGCTACACCTTC.

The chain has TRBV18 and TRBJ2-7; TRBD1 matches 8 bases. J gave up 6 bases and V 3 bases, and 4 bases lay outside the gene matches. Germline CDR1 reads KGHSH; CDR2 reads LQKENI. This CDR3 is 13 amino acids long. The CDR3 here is CASSPKTGGEQYF. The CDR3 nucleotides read TGTGCCAGCTCACCGAAAACAGGGGGCGAGCAGTACTTC.

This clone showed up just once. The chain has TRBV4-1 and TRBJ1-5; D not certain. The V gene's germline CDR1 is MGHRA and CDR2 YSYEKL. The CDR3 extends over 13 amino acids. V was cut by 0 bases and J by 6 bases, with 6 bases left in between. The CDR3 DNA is TGCGCCAGCAGCCAAGATCGAGGTCAGCCCCAGCATTTT. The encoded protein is CASSQDRGQPQHF.

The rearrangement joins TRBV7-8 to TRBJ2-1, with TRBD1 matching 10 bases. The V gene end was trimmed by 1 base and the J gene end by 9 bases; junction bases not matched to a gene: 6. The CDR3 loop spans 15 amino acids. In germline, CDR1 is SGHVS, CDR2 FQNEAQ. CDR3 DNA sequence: TGTGCCAGCAGCTTAGAGGGAGACAGGGGGCGTGAGCAGTTCTTC. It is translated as CASSLEGDRGREQFF.

Here the CDR3 reads CASSMGWGVDQPQHF. The CDR3 DNA sequence: TGCGCCAGCAGCATGGGTTGGGGGGTGGATCAGCCCCAGCATTTT. This chain joins TRBV5-1 and TRBJ1-5; weak D call: TRBD1 (5 bases). This CDR3 is built from 15 residues. The V end lost 4 bases, the J end lost 5 bases, and 16 bases lay between the germline ends. Germline V gene sequence: CDR1 SGHRS, CDR2 YFSETQ.

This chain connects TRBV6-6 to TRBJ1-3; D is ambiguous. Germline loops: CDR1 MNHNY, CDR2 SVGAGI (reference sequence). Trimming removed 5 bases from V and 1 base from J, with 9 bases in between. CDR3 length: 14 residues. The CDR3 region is CASSLLLSGNTIYF. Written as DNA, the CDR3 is TGTGCCAGCAGTCTACTGCTATCTGGAAACACCATATATTTT.

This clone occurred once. CDR3 bases: TGTGCCAGTAGTATAAACAGGGAGAGACGAGATACGCAGTATTTT. Its protein product is CASSINRERRDTQYF. The chain is built from TRBV19 and TRBJ2-3; possible D gene TRBD1, 6 bases. The CDR3 covers 15 residues. Germline lookup yields CDR1 LNHDA and CDR2 SQIVND (reference sequence). V shed 2 bases and J shed 5 bases, with 14 bases lying between them. Filled out from reference TRBV19 and TRBJ2-3, the complete variable domain reads DGGITQSPKYLFRKEGQNVTLSCEQNLNHDAMYWYRQDPGQGLRLIYYSQIVNDFQKGDIAEGYSVSREKKESFPLTVTSAQKNPTAFYLCASSINRERRDTQYFGPGTRLTVL.

This CDR3 reads CASSLRLDTQYF. CDR3 coding DNA: TGTGCCAGCAGCTTACGTTTAGATACGCAGTATTTT. This chain uses TRBV5-8 with TRBJ2-3; D call uncertain. The CDR3 runs 12 residues. Germline V gene lookup returns CDR1 SGHTS and CDR2 YDEGEE. Trimming left V 2 bases short and J 5 bases short, with 6 bases between.

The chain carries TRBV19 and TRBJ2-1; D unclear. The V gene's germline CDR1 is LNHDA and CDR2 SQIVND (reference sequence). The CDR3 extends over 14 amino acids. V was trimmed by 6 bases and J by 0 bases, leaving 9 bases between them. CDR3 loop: CASRQTSSYNEQFF. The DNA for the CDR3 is TGTGCCAGTAGACAGACAAGCTCCTACAATGAGCAGTTCTTC. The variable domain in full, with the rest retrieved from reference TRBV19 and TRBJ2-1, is DGGITQSPKYLFRKEGQNVTLSCEQNLNHDAMYWYRQDPGQGLRLIYYSQIVNDFQKGDIAEGYSVSREKKESFPLTVTSAQKNPTAFYLCASRQTSSYNEQFFGPGTRLTVL.

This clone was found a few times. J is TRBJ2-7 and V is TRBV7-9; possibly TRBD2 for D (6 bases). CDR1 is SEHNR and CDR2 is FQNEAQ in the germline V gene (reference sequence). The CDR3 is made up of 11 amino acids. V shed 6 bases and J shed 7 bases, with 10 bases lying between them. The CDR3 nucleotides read TGTGCCAGCAGTGAGGGACTTGAGCAGTACTTC. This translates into CASSEGLEQYF.

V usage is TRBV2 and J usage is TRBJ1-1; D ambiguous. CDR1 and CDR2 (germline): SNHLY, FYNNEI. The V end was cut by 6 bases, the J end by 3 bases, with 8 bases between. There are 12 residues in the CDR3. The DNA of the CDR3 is TGTGCCAGCAGGGCACAATACACTGAAGCTTTCTTT. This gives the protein CASRAQYTEAFF.

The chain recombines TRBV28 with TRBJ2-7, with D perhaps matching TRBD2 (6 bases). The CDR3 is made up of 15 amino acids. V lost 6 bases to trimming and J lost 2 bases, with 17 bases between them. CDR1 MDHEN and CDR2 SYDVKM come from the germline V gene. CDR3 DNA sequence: TGTGCCAGCAGCCTGACCTCGGGGGTGGCCTACGAGCAGTACTTC. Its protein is CASSLTSGVAYEQYF.

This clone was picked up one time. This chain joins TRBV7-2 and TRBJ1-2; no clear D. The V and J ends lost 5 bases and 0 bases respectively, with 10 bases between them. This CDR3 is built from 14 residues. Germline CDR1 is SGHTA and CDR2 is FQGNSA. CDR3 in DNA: TGTGCCAGCAGCCCGAGATCCTCTAACTATGGCTACACCTTC. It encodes CASSPRSSNYGYTF. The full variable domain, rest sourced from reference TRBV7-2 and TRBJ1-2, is GAGVSQSPSNKVTEKGKDVELRCDPISGHTALYWYRQSLGQGLEFLIYFQGNSAPDKSGLPSDRFSAERTGGSVSTLTIQRTQQEDSAVYLCASSPRSSNYGYTFGSGTRLTVV.

This CDR3 reads CASSYQTGLLFF. The CDR3 nucleotides are TGTGCCAGCAGTTACCAGACAGGGTTACTGTTCTTC. V gene TRBV6-6 combines with J gene TRBJ2-1; 7 bases are shared with TRBD1. This CDR3 is built from 12 residues. Germline V gene data show CDR1 as MNHNY and CDR2 as SVGAGI (reference sequence). After removal of 2 bases from V and 15 bases from J, the junction contained 7 bases not matched to a gene.

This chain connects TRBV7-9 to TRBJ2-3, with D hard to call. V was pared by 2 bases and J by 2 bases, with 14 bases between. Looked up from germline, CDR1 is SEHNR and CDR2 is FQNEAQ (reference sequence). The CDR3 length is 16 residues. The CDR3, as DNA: TGTGCCAGCAGCTTATCCTCGCGGCTGAACACAGATACGCAGTATTTT. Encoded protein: CASSLSSRLNTDTQYF.

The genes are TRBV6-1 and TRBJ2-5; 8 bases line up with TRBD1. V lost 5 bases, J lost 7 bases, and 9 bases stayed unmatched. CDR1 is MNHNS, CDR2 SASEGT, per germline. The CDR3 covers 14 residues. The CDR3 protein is CASSQGAKDGTQYF. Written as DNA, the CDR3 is TGTGCCAGCAGTCAGGGGGCAAAAGACGGGACCCAGTACTTC.

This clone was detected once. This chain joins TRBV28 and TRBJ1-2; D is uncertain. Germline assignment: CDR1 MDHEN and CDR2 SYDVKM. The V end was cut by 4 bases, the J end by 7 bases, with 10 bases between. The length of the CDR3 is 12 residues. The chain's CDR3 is CASSSPSGGYTF. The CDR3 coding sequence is TGTGCCAGCAGTTCTCCCTCAGGTGGCTACACCTTC.